The rows below give T cell receptor beta chains drawn from one sample of a study of lymphopenia after photon versus proton radiotherapy. Some clones are missing from TCRdb's copy, which holds only in-frame ones; the method was immunoSEQ multiplex PCR. This sample has some 40,000 clones, with approximately 86% found just once. Specimen: peripheral blood, collected from a patient treated with proton-based radiotherapy. All receptors come from a woman in her 70s with pancreatic cancer. Some clones in this sample may be carry-over from other donors' samples. Both conserved end residues are part of each CDR3. A D gene is named only where the DNA matches it firmly. Where a row states a size, it is once, few, many or the class of an expanded clone; other rows omit it.

CATSRDATDSGNTIYF TGTGCCACCAGCAGAGATGCGACCGACTCTGGAAACACCATATATTTT . TRBJ1-3 16 TRBV15 once
CASRRALDTQYF TGTGCCAGCAGGAGGGCCCTGGATACGCAGTATTTT . TRBJ2-3 12 TRBV28 .
CASSLQETQYF TGCGCCAGCAGCCTTCAAGAGACCCAGTACTTC . TRBJ2-5 11 TRBV5-1 .
CASSDKVRGSYNEQFF TGTGCCAGCAGCGATAAGGTTCGGGGCTCCTACAATGAGCAGTTCTTC . TRBJ2-1 16 TRBV9 few
CASSQGARGTEAFF TGTGCCAGCTCACAGGGGGCACGGGGAACTGAAGCTTTCTTT TRBD1 TRBJ1-1 14 TRBV18 .
CASSQEGGIGQPQHF TGTGCCAGCAGCCAAGAAGGAGGGATCGGTCAGCCCCAGCATTTT . TRBJ1-5 15 TRBV4-2 .
CASSPGTRGTGELFF TGTGCCAGCAGTCCGGGGACTAGGGGGACCGGGGAGCTGTTTTTT TRBD2 TRBJ2-2 15 TRBV28 .
CASSLASSTDTQYF TGTGCCAGCAGTCTAGCGTCTAGCACAGATACGCAGTATTTT . TRBJ2-3 14 TRBV2 .
CASSLDHSYEQYF TGTGCCAGCAGCTTAGACCACTCCTACGAGCAGTACTTC . TRBJ2-7 13 TRBV7-8 once
CASSLPARERTGELFF TGTGCCAGCAGCTTGCCCGCGCGGGAACGAACCGGGGAGCTGTTTTTT . TRBJ2-2 16 TRBV5-4 .
CASSVNRDKNIQYF TGTGCCAGTAGTGTTAACAGGGATAAAAACATTCAGTACTTC . TRBJ2-4 14 TRBV19 .
CASKGPMVTDYTF TGTGCCAGCAAGGGGCCCATGGTAACCGACTACACCTTC . TRBJ1-2 13 TRBV28 once
CASSPPGTAGNEQFF TGTGCCAGCAGCCCGCCGGGGACGGCCGGCAATGAGCAGTTCTTC . TRBJ2-1 15 TRBV6-5 once
CASSESGGTNEKLFF TGTGCCAGCAGTGAATCGGGTGGGACTAATGAAAAACTGTTTTTT . TRBJ1-4 15 TRBV6-4 few
CASSSGTGLSGYTF TGTGCCAGCAGCTCAGGGACAGGGCTGAGTGGCTACACCTTC TRBD1 TRBJ1-2 14 TRBV11-2 .
CASSLAQTSGRSTDTQYF TGTGCCAGCAGCTTAGCCCAGACTAGCGGGAGATCCACAGATACGCAGTATTTT TRBD2 TRBJ2-3 18 TRBV7-2 .
CATYVDRFRTDTQYF TGTGCCACCTACGTAGACAGATTCCGCACAGATACGCAGTATTTT . TRBJ2-3 15 TRBV7-9 .
CAWNAGGHEQFF TGTGCCTGGAATGCGGGGGGGCATGAGCAGTTCTTC TRBD2 TRBJ2-1 12 TRBV30 .
CASSWTGRGEQYF TGTGCCAGCAGCTGGACAGGAAGGGGGGAGCAGTACTTC TRBD1 TRBJ2-7 13 TRBV11-2 .
CASSPSVLGSDTQYF TGTGCCAGCAGTCCCTCAGTCCTAGGCTCAGATACGCAGTATTTT . TRBJ2-3 15 TRBV27 .
CASSSGDSRYEQYF TGTGCCAGCAGTTCAGGGGACAGTCGTTACGAGCAGTACTTC TRBD1 TRBJ2-7 14 TRBV6-1 .
CASSYIRGFKQANTGELFF TGTGCCAGCAGTTATATTAGGGGATTCAAACAGGCGAACACCGGGGAGCTGTTTTTT . TRBJ2-2 19 TRBV28 .
CAWSVATNTEAFF TGTGCCTGGAGTGTCGCAACTAACACTGAAGCTTTCTTT . TRBJ1-1 13 TRBV30 .
CAISAGQGEGTDTQYF TGTGCCATCAGCGCCGGACAGGGGGAGGGCACAGATACGCAGTATTTT TRBD1 TRBJ2-3 16 TRBV10-3 .
CASSQNLQDTQYF TGTGCCAGCAGCCAAAACCTACAGGATACGCAGTATTTT . TRBJ2-3 13 TRBV14 once
CASSAGLAGLSYEQYF TGTGCCAGCAGCGCTGGACTAGCGGGCCTTTCCTACGAGCAGTACTTC TRBD2 TRBJ2-7 16 TRBV5-4 .
CASSLVSAGGGELFF TGTGCCAGCAGCTTAGTCTCGGCGGGAGGAGGGGAGCTGTTTTTT TRBD2 TRBJ2-2 15 TRBV7-8 .
CASSEEGLTTNEQFF TGTGCCAGCAGTGAAGAGGGGTTGACGACCAATGAGCAGTTCTTC . TRBJ2-1 15 TRBV6-1 .
CSVGVAGYTF TGCAGCGTTGGAGTTGCTGGCTACACCTTC . TRBJ1-2 10 TRBV29-1 .
CAISNTGSEAFF TGTGCCATAAGTAATACAGGGAGTGAAGCTTTCTTT . TRBJ1-1 12 TRBV10-3 few
CASSQGTGTSGRYEQYF TGTGCCAGCAGCCAAGGGACCGGGACTAGCGGGAGGTACGAGCAGTACTTC TRBD2 TRBJ2-7 17 TRBV4-2 .
CASSVRGDHTEAFF TGTGCCAGCTCAGTCAGGGGGGATCACACTGAAGCTTTCTTT TRBD1 TRBJ1-1 14 TRBV18 .
CASRSSGRALGETQYF TGTGCCAGTAGAAGTAGCGGGAGGGCCTTGGGTGAGACCCAGTACTTC TRBD2 TRBJ2-5 16 TRBV19 .
CATSRLLAEDEQFF TGTGCCACCAGCAGACTGCTAGCGGAGGATGAGCAGTTCTTC TRBD2 TRBJ2-1 14 TRBV15 .
CASGSSGKTYNEQFF TGTGCTAGTGGTTCCTCGGGGAAAACCTACAATGAGCAGTTCTTC . TRBJ2-1 15 TRBV12-5 .
CASSLTGNTDTQYF TGTGCCAGCAGTTTAACGGGGAACACAGATACGCAGTATTTT . TRBJ2-3 14 TRBV27 .
CASSVVKQSNQPQHF TGTGCCAGCAGTGTTGTGAAACAAAGCAATCAGCCCCAGCATTTT . TRBJ1-5 15 TRBV6-1 .